This T cell receptor beta chain was documented in a study of shared clonotypes between healthy human individuals. For every subset, genomic DNA was evenly distributed across several immunoSEQ plates. As processed by the authors: Filtering differed because ImmunoSEQ produced junction-only sequences that carried no quality scores. Using immunoSEQ multiplex PCR, the repertoire was profiled, and TCRdb retains in-frame clones only, with some absent. D and trimming come from the DNA, and the V and J calls and clone size come from that table. The sample lists over a million clones, approximately 98.5% occurring once. The CDR3 sequence is 13 residues long. Germline V gene sequence: CDR1 SGHAT, CDR2 FQNNGV. The germline V and J ends were trimmed by 5 bases and 7 bases, with 15 bases remaining between them. Each of the donors was a healthy adult who was HIV-negative and had not had a recent acute infection or vaccination.

The sequencing input was naive CD4+ T cells sorted from blood. The subset here: CD45RA+ positively selected. The source of this sequence is a man aged 25 to 40 in good health. This chain joins TRBV11-2 and TRBJ2-7; no reliable D call. The chain's CDR3 is CASSPRGVGEQYF. The CDR3 nucleotides read TGTGCCAGCAGCCCGCGCGGAGTCGGGGAGCAGTACTTC.